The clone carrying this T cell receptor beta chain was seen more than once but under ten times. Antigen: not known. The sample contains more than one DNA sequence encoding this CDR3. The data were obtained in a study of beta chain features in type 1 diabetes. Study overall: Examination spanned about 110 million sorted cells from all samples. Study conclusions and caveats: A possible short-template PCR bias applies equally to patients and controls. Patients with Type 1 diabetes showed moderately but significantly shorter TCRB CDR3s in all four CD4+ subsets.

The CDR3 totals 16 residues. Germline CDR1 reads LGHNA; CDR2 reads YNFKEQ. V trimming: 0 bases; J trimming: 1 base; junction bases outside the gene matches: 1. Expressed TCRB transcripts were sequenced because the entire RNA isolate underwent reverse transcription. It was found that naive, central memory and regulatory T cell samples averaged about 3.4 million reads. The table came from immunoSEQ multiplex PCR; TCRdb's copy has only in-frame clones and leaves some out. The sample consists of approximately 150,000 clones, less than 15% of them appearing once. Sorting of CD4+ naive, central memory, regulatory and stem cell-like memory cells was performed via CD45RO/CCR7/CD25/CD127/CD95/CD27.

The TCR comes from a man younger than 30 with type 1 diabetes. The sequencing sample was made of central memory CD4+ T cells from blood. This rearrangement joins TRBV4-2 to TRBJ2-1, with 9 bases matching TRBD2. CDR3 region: CASSQDSGGSYNEQFF. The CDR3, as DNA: TGTGCCAGCAGCCAAGATAGCGGGGGTTCCTACAATGAGCAGTTCTTC.